This entry lists 25 T cell receptor beta chains sequenced from one sample in a study of T cells expressing NK-cell markers. From the 5' RACE reads, TCRdb lists one entry per CDR3 protein and no DNA. This repertoire includes 150,000 to 200,000 distinct CDR3 sequences. Material: blood T cells: a sorted CD56 or NKG2C T cell subset, CD4+ or CD8+ T cells, or bulk PBMC T cells (not recorded which). The receptor set was obtained from a woman between 18 and 69 years old in good health.

The chain joins TRBV12-3 or TRBV12-4 to TRBJ2-7; the D call of TRBD2 rests on TCRdb alone, since no DNA is present to check it. This CDR3 contains 19 residues. CDR3 amino acids: CASSHPPHLAGGTAYEQYF.

CDR3 amino acids: CASSKRGGVSNEQFF. The chain joins TRBV6-2 or TRBV6-3 to TRBJ2-1; TCRdb proposes TRBD1, but this gene call is untestable without DNA. The CDR3 sequence is 15 residues long. The germline CDR1 and CDR2 sequences are MNHEY and SVGEGT.

The CDR3 loop reads CATSALTNNEQFF. The chain has TRBV24-1 and TRBJ2-1. Germline values: CDR1 KGHDR, CDR2 SFDVKD. This CDR3 has 13 residues.

The rearrangement links TRBV5-1 to TRBJ2-1; checking the TCRdb D call of TRBD2 is not possible without DNA. Germline V gives CDR1 SGHRS, CDR2 YFSETQ. This CDR3 spans 13 amino acids. The CDR3: CASSLDRAGEQFF. The entire variable domain, with the rest obtained from reference TRBV5-1 and TRBJ2-1, is as follows: KAGVTQTPRYLIKTRGQQVTLSCSPISGHRSVSWYQQTPGQGLQFLFEYFSETQRNKGNFPGRFSGRQFSNSRSEMNVSTLELGDSALYLCASSLDRAGEQFFGPGTRLTVL.

The CDR3 loop is CSARGGESTNEKLFF. The chain employs TRBV20-1 and TRBJ1-4. This CDR3 has 15 amino acids. The V gene's germline CDR1 is DFQATT and CDR2 SNEGSKA (reference sequence).

This chain joins TRBV12-3 or TRBV12-4 and TRBJ1-1. CDR3 length: 12 amino acids. This chain's CDR3 is CASSLIPLDAFF.

This rearrangement joins TRBV7-2 to TRBJ1-5; TCRdb's assignment of TRBD1 cannot be checked, as there is no DNA. The CDR3 consists of 16 residues. The germline V gene has CDR1 SGHTA and CDR2 FQGNSA. CDR3 protein: CASSLGAGNSNQPQHF.

The chain combines TRBV3-1 with TRBJ2-7; TCRdb selects TRBD2, and the lack of DNA leaves this call unchecked. This CDR3 is built from 14 residues. CDR1 is LGHDT, CDR2 YNNKEL, per germline (reference sequence). The chain's CDR3 is CASSQGTRGYEQYF.

V and J are TRBV20-1 and TRBJ2-7; checking the TCRdb D call of TRBD1 is not possible without DNA. The germline CDR1 and CDR2 sequences are DFQATT and SNEGSKA (reference sequence). The CDR3 runs 12 residues. The CDR3 sequence is CSARSGPYEQYF.

This sequence joins TRBV5-1 and TRBJ2-2. The CDR3 consists of 12 residues. Germline loops: CDR1 SGHRS, CDR2 YFSETQ. The CDR3 here is CASSFYTGELFF.

The chain has TRBV6-5 and TRBJ2-3; TCRdb lists TRBD1, though no DNA is available to test this call. CDR1 is MNHEY, CDR2 SVGAGI, per germline. CDR3 length: 15 amino acids. CDR3 residues: CASSYNTGGTDTQYF.

The chain recombines TRBV20-1 with TRBJ1-2. Looked up from germline, CDR1 is DFQATT and CDR2 is SNEGSKA (reference sequence). There are 13 residues in the CDR3. The CDR3: CSAVLGGNGGYTF.

The chain joins TRBV6-6 to TRBJ2-7. This CDR3 has 11 residues. Germline V gene data show CDR1 as MNHNY and CDR2 as SVGAGI (reference sequence). CDR3 loop: CASSWEYEQYF.

This chain uses TRBV5-1 with TRBJ2-7; the D gene TCRdb calls, TRBD1, cannot be checked with no DNA. The V gene's germline CDR1 is SGHRS and CDR2 YFSETQ. The CDR3 extends over 15 amino acids. CDR3 in amino acids: CASSLATSGPDEQYF.

The chain recombines TRBV4-1 with TRBJ1-2. Germline CDR1 reads MGHRA; CDR2 reads YSYEKL. This CDR3 contains 12 residues. The CDR3 sequence: CASGLLNYGYTF.

This sequence joins TRBV7-2 and TRBJ1-1; TCRdb indicates TRBD1, and absent DNA this call remains unverified. The CDR3 contains 12 residues. CDR1 and CDR2 (germline): SGHTA, FQGNSA. CDR3 sequence reads: CASSFTGVTAFF.

The gene calls are TRBV6-4 and TRBJ1-2; the TCRdb call, TRBD1, lacks DNA for checking. Germline V lookup: CDR1 MRHNA, CDR2 SNTAGT. The CDR3 length is 11 residues. The chain's CDR3 is CHLRGGYGYTF.

The chain has TRBV27 and TRBJ2-7; TCRdb selects TRBD2, and the lack of DNA leaves this call unchecked. The length of the CDR3 is 15 residues. Germline CDR1 MNHEY, CDR2 SMNVEV (reference sequence). CDR3 sequence: CASSLGLVSAYEQYF.

V is TRBV3-1 and J is TRBJ2-3; TCRdb calls TRBD2, which cannot be checked without DNA. CDR3 length equals 19 residues. CDR1 LGHDT and CDR2 YNNKEL come from the germline V gene (reference sequence). The CDR3 is CASSQVFASDLSGTDTQYF.

The V and J genes are TRBV5-1 and TRBJ2-6. CDR1 and CDR2 from the germline V gene are SGHRS and YFSETQ. This CDR3 has 16 residues. Here the CDR3 reads CASSLEVNSGANVLTF.

The chain couples TRBV20-1 to TRBJ2-1. Germline lookup yields CDR1 DFQATT and CDR2 SNEGSKA (reference sequence). This CDR3 has 11 residues. CDR3 loop: CSASGVDEQFF.

The J gene is TRBJ2-3, the V gene TRBV5-1. The CDR3 totals 14 residues. Germline V CDR1 and CDR2: SGHRS, YFSETQ. CDR3 sequence reads: CASSLSKVGDTQYF.

The chain links TRBV7-9 to TRBJ1-1; TCRdb outputs TRBD1, but without DNA this stays unchecked. This CDR3 spans 13 amino acids. CDR1 and CDR2 from the germline V gene are SEHNR and FQNEAQ (reference sequence). This CDR3 is CASSRQGIPEAFF.

The chain carries TRBV6-1 and TRBJ2-1; TCRdb proposes TRBD2, but this gene call is untestable without DNA. The CDR3 is 15 amino acids. Germline CDR1 reads MNHNS; CDR2 reads SASEGT. The CDR3: CASSALSGVTYEQFF.

The genes are TRBV23-1 and TRBJ2-5. TRBV23-1 is classed as an ORF, of uncertain function. The CDR3 is 13 residues long. The CDR3 is CASSHRRSQTQYF.